The 9 T cell receptor beta chains presented below share a single source sample, sequenced in a study of blood T cells in healthy people across ages (dated by TCRdb to the mid-2010s). The library relied on 5' RACE. Sequencing instrument: Illumina HiSeq 2500. A second about 7 to 11 cycle PCR used a sample-barcoded 5' primer and a J-beta primer mix. Using fastp trimming at Q25 and MiXCR clonotype assembly, TCRdb reanalyzed the public sequencing data and kept in-frame beta chains. CDR3 protein sequences are deduplicated, and each keeps its most common genes and DNA. The table for this sample lists some 800,000 distinct CDR3 sequences; more than 40% of them were counted only once. The ten largest clones capture approximately 19% of the sample. Sequenced material: blood. These TCRs come from a man in his 60s in good health.

J is TRBJ2-5 and V is TRBV14; tentatively, D is TRBD2 (5 bases). V was pared by 0 bases and J by 3 bases, with 20 bases between. Germline lookup yields CDR1 SGHDN and CDR2 FVKESK. The CDR3 runs 18 residues. This chain's CDR3 is CASSQDRRVEGLEETQYF. The CDR3 DNA follows: TGTGCCAGCAGCCAAGATCGGCGCGTTGAGGGCCTAGAAGAGACCCAGTACTTC.

This sequence joins TRBV12-3 or TRBV12-4 and TRBJ1-4; 7 bases are a match to TRBD1. This CDR3 has 14 amino acids. J lost 5 bases, V lost 6 bases, and 6 bases had no gene match. The CDR3 bases are TGTGCCAGCAGCCCGGACAGGCGCAATGAAAAACTGTTTTTT. This gives the protein CASSPDRRNEKLFF.

This chain uses TRBV7-2 with TRBJ2-1, with 10 nucleotides matching TRBD2. Germline V gene lookup returns CDR1 SGHTA and CDR2 FQGNSA. Trimming took 5 bases from V and 7 from J; bases not matched to a gene: 17. The CDR3 totals 18 residues. This CDR3 reads CASSRNPTSGGAWNEQFF. In nucleotides, the CDR3 is TGTGCCAGCAGCCGCAACCCAACCAGCGGGGGGGCTTGGAATGAGCAGTTCTTC.

This clonotype was seen just once. This chain links TRBV10-2 with TRBJ1-1, with 7 nucleotides matching TRBD1. Unmatched junction bases numbered 3, after V lost 2 bases and J lost 0 bases. This CDR3 region has 15 residues. CDR1 WSHSY and CDR2 SAAADI come from the germline V gene. The DNA for the CDR3 is TGCGCCAGCAGTGAGGGGGACAGAATGAACACTGAAGCTTTCTTT. Translated: CASSEGDRMNTEAFF.

This chain uses TRBV6-1 with TRBJ1-6, with D tentatively TRBD1 (5 bases). Germline V CDR1 and CDR2: MNHNS, SASEGT. V was trimmed by 7 bases and J by 9 bases, leaving 7 bases between them. The CDR3 sequence is 11 residues long. CDR3 DNA: TGTGCCAGCAAGGACACTTCACCCCTCCACTTT. Amino acids: CASKDTSPLHF.

This chain links TRBV28 with TRBJ2-4; D may be TRBD2 (5 bases). Germline V gene sequence: CDR1 MDHEN, CDR2 SYDVKM. The CDR3 extends over 15 amino acids. The V end lost 1 base, the J end lost 0 bases, and 7 bases lay between the germline ends. The DNA for the CDR3 is TGTGCCAGCAGTTTATACGGGAAAGCCAAAAACATTCAGTACTTC. The encoded protein is CASSLYGKAKNIQYF.

This clonotype has a single count. The chain employs TRBV5-1 and TRBJ2-1; 8 nucleotides align to TRBD1. This CDR3 contains 14 residues. Germline V gives CDR1 SGHRS, CDR2 YFSETQ. Trimming took 4 bases from V and 5 from J; bases not matched to a gene: 5. The CDR3 reads CASSVGQANNEQFF. The CDR3 nucleotides are TGCGCCAGCAGCGTGGGACAGGCAAACAATGAGCAGTTCTTC.

In regard to this clonotype: A much larger clone differs from this one at a single base, so this may be a read error. The chain combines TRBV10-3 with TRBJ2-5; TRBD2 agrees at 9 bases. With V trimmed by 3 bases and J by 11 bases, 19 bases remained unmatched. Germline V gene data show CDR1 as ENHRY and CDR2 as SYGVKD. The CDR3 has 17 amino acids. The CDR3 DNA reads as TGTGCCATCAGTGAAAGGGGGCGGGGGGGCAACTACAATGAGCAGTACTTC. Translation: CAISERGRGGNYNEQYF.

V usage is TRBV30 and J usage is TRBJ2-5, with TRBD1 matching 7 bases. The CDR3 runs 16 residues. From germline, CDR1 is GTSNPN and CDR2 SVGIG (reference sequence). V lost 2 bases and J lost 1; bases outside the gene matches: 10. The CDR3 coding sequence is TGTGCCTGGAGTACAGGACAGGCGTTTGGCCAAGAGACCCAGTACTTC. It codes for CAWSTGQAFGQETQYF.